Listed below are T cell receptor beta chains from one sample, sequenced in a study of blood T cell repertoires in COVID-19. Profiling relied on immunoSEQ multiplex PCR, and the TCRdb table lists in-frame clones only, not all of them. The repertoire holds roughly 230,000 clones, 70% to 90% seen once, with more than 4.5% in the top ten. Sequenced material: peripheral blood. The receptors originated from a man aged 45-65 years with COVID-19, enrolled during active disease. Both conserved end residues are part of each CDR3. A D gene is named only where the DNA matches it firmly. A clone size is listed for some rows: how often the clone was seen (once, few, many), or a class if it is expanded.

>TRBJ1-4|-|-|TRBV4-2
TGTGCCAGCAGCCAAGATCATCAGGGCCAAAAACTGTTTTTT
CASSQDHQGQKLFF
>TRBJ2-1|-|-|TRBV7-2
TGTGCCAGCAGTCTCCCCGACTCTATATTAGAGTCGGAGTTCTTC
CASSLPDSILESEFF
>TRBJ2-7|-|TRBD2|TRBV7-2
TGTGCCAGCAGCTTAGTTTCCGGTAGCGGGGGAGTCGAGCAGTACTTC
CASSLVSGSGGVEQYF
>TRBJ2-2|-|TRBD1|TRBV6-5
TGTGCCAGCAGGCCCACAGGGGTTAACACCGGGGAGCTGTTTTTT
CASRPTGVNTGELFF
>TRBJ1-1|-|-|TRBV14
TGTGCCAGCAGCCACGAGTTGAACACTGAAGCTTTCTTT
CASSHELNTEAFF
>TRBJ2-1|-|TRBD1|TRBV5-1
TGCGCCAGCAGCTTGGGAGGACAGGGATTTGCCAATGAGCAGTTCTTC
CASSLGGQGFANEQFF
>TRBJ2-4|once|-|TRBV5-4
TGTGCCAGCAGCAGGGGGTGGGGGAACATTCAGTACTTC
CASSRGWGNIQYF
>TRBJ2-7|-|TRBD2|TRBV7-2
TGTGCCAGCAGCTTAGGGGGCGGGGGACCTTTCTACGAGCAGTACTTC
CASSLGGGGPFYEQYF
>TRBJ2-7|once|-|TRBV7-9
TGTGCCAGCAGCTTATTTTTGGCGGGGAGATACTACGAGCAGTACTTC
CASSLFLAGRYYEQYF
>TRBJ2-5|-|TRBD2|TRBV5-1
TGCGCCAGCAAGGGCTACAGTAGCGGGGGGGCGGAGACCCAGTACTTC
CASKGYSSGGAETQYF
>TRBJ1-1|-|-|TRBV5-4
TGTGCCAGCAGCTTTACAGGGAACACTGAAGCTTTCTTT
CASSFTGNTEAFF
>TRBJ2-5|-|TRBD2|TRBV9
TGTGCCAGCAGCCCTACTAGCGGGGGGGTTCTAGAGACCCAGTACTTC
CASSPTSGGVLETQYF
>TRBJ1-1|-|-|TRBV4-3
TGCGCCAGCAGCCGGGGGGGAATCGAGAACACTGAAGCTTTCTTT
CASSRGGIENTEAFF
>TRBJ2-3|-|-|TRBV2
TGTGCCAGCAGTGCAGAGACTAGTGACACAGATACGCAGTATTTT
CASSAETSDTDTQYF
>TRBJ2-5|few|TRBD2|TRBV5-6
TGTGCCAGCAGCTTGTTCGGGAGGGAGACCCAGTACTTC
CASSLFGRETQYF
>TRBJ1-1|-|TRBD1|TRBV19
TGTGCCAGTAGTACCCAGGGGGACACTGAAGCTTTCTTT
CASSTQGDTEAFF
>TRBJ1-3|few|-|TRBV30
TGTGCCTGGAGTGTGAGGAGGGTCCTTCTTTCTGGAAACACCATATATTTT
CAWSVRRVLLSGNTIYF
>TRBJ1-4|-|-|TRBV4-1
TGCGCCAGCAGCCAAGAACTGGGCCGTAAACTGTTTTTT
CASSQELGRKLFF
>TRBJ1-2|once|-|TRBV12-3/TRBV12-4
TGTGCCAGCAGCAACGACTGGGATGGCTACACCTTC
CASSNDWDGYTF
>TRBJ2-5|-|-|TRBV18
TGTGCCAGCTCATCCACAGGGGAGACCCAGTACTTC
CASSSTGETQYF
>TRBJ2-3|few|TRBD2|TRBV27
TGTGCCAGCTCTCGGGGAGGGAAGCAGTATTTT
CASSRGGKQYF
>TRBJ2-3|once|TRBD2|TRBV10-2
TGCGCCAGCAGTGAGGGGCGGGGGGGGTCCACAGATACGCAGTATTTT
CASSEGRGGSTDTQYF
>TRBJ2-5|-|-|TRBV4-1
TGCGCCAGCAGCCAAGATCAGACTTTGCAAGAGACCCAGTACTTC
CASSQDQTLQETQYF
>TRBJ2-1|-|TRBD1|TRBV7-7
TGTGCTAGCAGCCTAACCCGGGACAGCTACAATGAGCAGTTCTTC
CASSLTRDSYNEQFF
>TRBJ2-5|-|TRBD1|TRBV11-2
TGTGCCAGCACGGGACAGACCCAAGAGACCCAGTACTTC
CASTGQTQETQYF
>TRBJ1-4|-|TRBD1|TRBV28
TGTGCCAGCAGTTCAGCAGGGGGCGCTAGATGGGGTAATCAACGGGGACTGTTTTTT
CASSSAGGARWGNQRGLFF
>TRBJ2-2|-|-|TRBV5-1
TGCGCCAGCAGCTTGTCAGCGGACTCAAGCACCGGGGAGCTGTTTTTT
CASSLSADSSTGELFF